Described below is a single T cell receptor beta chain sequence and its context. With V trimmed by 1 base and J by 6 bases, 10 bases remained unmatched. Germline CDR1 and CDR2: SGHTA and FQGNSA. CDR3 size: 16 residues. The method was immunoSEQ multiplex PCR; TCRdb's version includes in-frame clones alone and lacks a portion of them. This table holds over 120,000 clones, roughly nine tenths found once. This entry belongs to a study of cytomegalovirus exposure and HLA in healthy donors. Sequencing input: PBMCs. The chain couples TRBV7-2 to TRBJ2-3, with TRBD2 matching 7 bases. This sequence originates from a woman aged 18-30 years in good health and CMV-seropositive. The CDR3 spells CASSLVTSLNGDTQYF. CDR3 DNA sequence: TGTGCCAGCAGCTTAGTGACTAGCCTGAACGGGGATACGCAGTATTTT. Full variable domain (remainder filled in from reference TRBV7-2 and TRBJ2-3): GAGVSQSPSNKVTEKGKDVELRCDPISGHTALYWYRQSLGQGLEFLIYFQGNSAPDKSGLPSDRFSAERTGGSVSTLTIQRTQQEDSAVYLCASSLVTSLNGDTQYFGPGTRLTVL.